This T cell receptor beta chain was identified during a study of human T cells and chemical hapten exposure. Study-wide results and caveats: The number of TCRs above 1 in 1000 frequency did not change after DPC sensitization. Expanded TCRs grouped into significantly more large CDR3 similarity clusters than controls produced.

This clonotype was observed a few times. Its antigen is as yet unknown. The germline V gene has CDR1 SGHTA and CDR2 FQGNSA. The CDR3 has 14 amino acids. V lost 4 bases and J lost 5; bases outside the gene matches: 6. TCRdb re-analysed the RACE reads in MiXCR, keeping a single row per CDR3 protein. The data contain some 62,000 distinct CDR3 sequences, more than 9.5% of them seen just once; the ten biggest clones take up about 2%. Stated time point: patch test 3, about 24 weeks after DPC sensitization. Treatment indicated: therapeutic diphenylcyclopropenone sensitization with weekly scalp DPC. Blood draws came before every patch-test application.

The V gene is TRBV7-2, the J gene TRBJ1-1, with 8 bases identical to TRBD1. The clonotype originates from a woman aged 30 to 39 with alopecia areata. Some clones in this sample may be carry-over from other donors' samples. The sample in question was whole blood, obtained in connection with sensitization to the hapten diphenylcyclopropenone (DPC). The CDR3 DNA follows: TGTGCCAGCAGCTCCGGACAGGGATGGACTGAAGCTTTCTTT. Translated, it gives CASSSGQGWTEAFF.